Listed here are 9 T cell receptor beta chains from one sample, sequenced in a study of cytomegalovirus exposure and HLA in healthy donors. The PCR made use of 60 Vbeta and 13 Jbeta primers. The protocol was immunoSEQ multiplex PCR, while the TCRdb copy is restricted to in-frame clones and leaves out a portion. Of tens of thousands of clones in the sample, about 75% were seen once. The specimen sequenced was PBMCs. The source of these receptors is a man in his forties or fifties in good health and CMV-seronegative.

The rearrangement joins TRBV30 to TRBJ1-4; tentatively, D is TRBD1 (6 bases). V was clipped by 7 bases and J by 4 bases, with 28 bases between them. Germline-derived CDR1 and CDR2 are GTSNPN and SVGIG (reference sequence). The CDR3 runs 18 residues. Here the CDR3 DNA reads TGTGCCTCGACGGGAACAGGGAGAGGGAGGGGGATTAATGAAAAACTGTTTTTT. Protein product: CASTGTGRGRGINEKLFF. The full variable domain, rest sourced from reference TRBV30 and TRBJ1-4, is SQTIHQWPATLVQPVGSPLSLECTVEGTSNPNLYWYRQAAGRGLQLLFYSVGIGQISSEVPQNLSASRPQDRQFILSSKKLLLSDSGFYLCASTGTGRGRGINEKLFFGSGTQLSVL.

The chain couples TRBV5-6 to TRBJ2-7; 11 nucleotides align to TRBD1. The CDR3 is made up of 15 amino acids. With V trimmed by 0 bases and J by 7 bases, 6 bases remained unmatched. Germline V gives CDR1 SGHDT, CDR2 YYEEEE. CDR3 sequence (DNA): TGTGCCAGCAGCTTGGTTGGACAGGGGGCGTGGGAGCAGTACTTC. It yields the protein CASSLVGQGAWEQYF.

This clone appeared many times. The chain uses TRBV19 and TRBJ1-1; TRBD1 matches at 8 bases. The germline V gene encodes CDR1 LNHDA and CDR2 SQIVND (reference sequence). The CDR3 consists of 15 residues. After removal of 5 bases from V and 0 bases from J, the junction contained 5 bases not matched to a gene. The CDR3 DNA follows: TGTGCCAGTAGTCCCCGACAGGGGATGAACACTGAAGCTTTCTTT. Its translation: CASSPRQGMNTEAFF.

This clone has only a few counts. The V and J genes are TRBV7-3 and TRBJ2-1; no firm D call. Looked up from germline, CDR1 is SGHTA and CDR2 is FQGTGA. Trimming shortened V by 4 bases and J by 10 bases, and 14 bases separated the two germline ends. The CDR3 is made up of 13 amino acids. DNA for the CDR3: TGTGCCAGCAGCTCAATTGGGCCTGCCGAGCAGTTCTTC. It specifies CASSSIGPAEQFF.

This clone was seen a handful of times. The gene calls are TRBV9 and TRBJ2-3; 7 positions match TRBD2. Per germline, CDR1 SGDLS and CDR2 YYNGEE. The CDR3 length is 15 residues. V was pared by 5 bases and J by 2 bases, with 8 bases of the junction left unmatched. CDR3 in DNA: TGTGCCAGCAGTCCCTGGGCGGGGGACACAGATACGCAGTATTTT. Translation: CASSPWAGDTDTQYF.

The chain is built from TRBV6-1 and TRBJ2-7, with 9 bases that match TRBD2. Germline trimming cut 7 bases from V and 2 bases from J; bases unmatched to any gene: 3. There are 13 residues in the CDR3. CDR1 and CDR2 (germline): MNHNS, SASEGT. The chain's CDR3 is CASTWTSAYEQYF. CDR3 DNA sequence: TGTGCCAGCACTTGGACTAGCGCCTACGAGCAGTACTTC.

This clone occurred a few times. The V call is TRBV6-1, the J call TRBJ1-5; a possible D gene is TRBD1 (6 bases). Germline assignment: CDR1 MNHNS and CDR2 SASEGT. The ends were cut back, 10 bases at V and 3 bases at J, with 13 bases in the middle. This CDR3 spans 13 amino acids. The CDR3, as DNA: TGTGCCATTCGGGGGGGGCCCAATCAGCCCCAGCATTTT. This codes for CAIRGGPNQPQHF.

The chain employs TRBV6-4 and TRBJ1-1, with a possible D match to TRBD1 (6 bases). Germline CDR1 and CDR2: MRHNA and SNTAGT. Trimming cost V 4 bases and J 4 bases, with 13 bases left between them. The CDR3 spans 14 residues. CDR3 loop: CASSVSNRATEAFF. In DNA, the CDR3 is TGTGCCAGCAGTGTATCGAACAGGGCCACTGAAGCTTTCTTT.

This clone was detected once. This sequence joins TRBV6-6 and TRBJ2-5; 8 bases align to TRBD2. The CDR3 extends over 15 amino acids. Germline CDR1 MNHNY, CDR2 SVGAGI (reference sequence). V trimming: 6 bases; J trimming: 13 bases; junction bases outside the gene matches: 19. CDR3 loop: CASRPPGLVASSAYF. CDR3 coding DNA: TGTGCCAGCAGGCCACCGGGACTAGTAGCCTCCAGTGCGTACTTC.